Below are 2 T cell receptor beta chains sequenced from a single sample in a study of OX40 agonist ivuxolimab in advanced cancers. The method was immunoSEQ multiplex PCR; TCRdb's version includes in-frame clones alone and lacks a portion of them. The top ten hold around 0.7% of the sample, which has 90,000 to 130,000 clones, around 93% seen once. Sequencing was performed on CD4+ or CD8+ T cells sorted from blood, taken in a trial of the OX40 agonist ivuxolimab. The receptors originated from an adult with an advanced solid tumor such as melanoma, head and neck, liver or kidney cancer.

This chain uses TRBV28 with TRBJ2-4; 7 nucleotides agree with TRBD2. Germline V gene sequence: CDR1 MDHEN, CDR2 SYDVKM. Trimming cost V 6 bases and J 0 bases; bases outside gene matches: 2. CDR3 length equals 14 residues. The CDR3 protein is CASRPGGAKNIQYF. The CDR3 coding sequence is TGTGCCAGCAGGCCGGGGGGAGCCAAAAACATTCAGTACTTC. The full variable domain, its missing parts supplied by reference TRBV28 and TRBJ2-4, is DVKVTQSSRYLVKRTGEKVFLECVQDMDHENMFWYRQDPGLGLRLIYFSYDVKMKEKGDIPEGYSVSREKKERFSLILESASTNQTSMYLCASRPGGAKNIQYFGAGTRLSVL.

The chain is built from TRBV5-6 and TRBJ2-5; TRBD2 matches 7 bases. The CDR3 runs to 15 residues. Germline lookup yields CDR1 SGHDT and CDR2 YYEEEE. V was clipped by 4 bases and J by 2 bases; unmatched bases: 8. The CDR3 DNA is TGTGCCAGCAGCCGGGACTACACAAATCAAGAGACCCAGTACTTC. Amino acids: CASSRDYTNQETQYF.